Given below is one T cell receptor (beta chain) in context. As yet, its antigen is unknown. Other nucleotide sequences in the sample specify the same CDR3. Germline CDR1 SQVTM, CDR2 ANQGSEA. V was shortened by 3 bases and J by 0 bases, with 2 bases between the two germline ends. CDR3 length equals 11 residues. The data stem from a study of CD8+ T cells in alopecia areata. Across the study: Treated individuals took tofacitinib by mouth, 5 to 10 mg twice daily.

Investigators isolated RNA and reverse transcribed it into cDNA to act as the sequencing template. The data were produced by immunoSEQ multiplex PCR, yet TCRdb's version contains in-frame clones alone and is incomplete. The sample carries 65,000 to 75,000 clones, around 30% recorded once. Treatment denoted: oral pan-JAK inhibitor, 5-10 mg twice daily. Both CD4+ and CD8+ T cells were separated by sorting PBMCs. Study results and limitations: Relative to normal scalp, lesional scalp, especially alopecia totalis/universalis, showed higher clonality. Administration of tofacitinib significantly diminished scalp clonality and expanded CD8+ clones within the top 100.

The gene calls are TRBV29-1 and TRBJ1-2; D is undetermined. The sample was CD8+ T cells sorted from blood, taken at week 4, from a patient treated with tofacitinib. The sequence came from a human donor with alopecia areata. The CDR3 sequence is CSVDSNYGYTF. The CDR3 nucleotides are TGCAGCGTTGATTCTAACTATGGCTACACCTTC.